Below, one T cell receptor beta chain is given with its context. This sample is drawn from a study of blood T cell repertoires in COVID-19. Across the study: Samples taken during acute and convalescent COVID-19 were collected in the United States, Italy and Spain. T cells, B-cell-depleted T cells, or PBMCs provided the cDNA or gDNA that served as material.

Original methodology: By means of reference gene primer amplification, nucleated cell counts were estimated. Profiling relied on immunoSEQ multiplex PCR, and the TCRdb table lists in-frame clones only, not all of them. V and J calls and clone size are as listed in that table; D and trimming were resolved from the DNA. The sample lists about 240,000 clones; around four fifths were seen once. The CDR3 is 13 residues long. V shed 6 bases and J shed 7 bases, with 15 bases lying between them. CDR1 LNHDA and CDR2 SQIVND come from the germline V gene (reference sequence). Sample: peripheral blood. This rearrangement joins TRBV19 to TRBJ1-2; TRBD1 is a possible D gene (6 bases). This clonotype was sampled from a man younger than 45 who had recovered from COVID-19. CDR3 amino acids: CASSLGGISGYTF. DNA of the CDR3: TGTGCCAGTAGCCTAGGGGGAATTAGTGGCTACACCTTC.